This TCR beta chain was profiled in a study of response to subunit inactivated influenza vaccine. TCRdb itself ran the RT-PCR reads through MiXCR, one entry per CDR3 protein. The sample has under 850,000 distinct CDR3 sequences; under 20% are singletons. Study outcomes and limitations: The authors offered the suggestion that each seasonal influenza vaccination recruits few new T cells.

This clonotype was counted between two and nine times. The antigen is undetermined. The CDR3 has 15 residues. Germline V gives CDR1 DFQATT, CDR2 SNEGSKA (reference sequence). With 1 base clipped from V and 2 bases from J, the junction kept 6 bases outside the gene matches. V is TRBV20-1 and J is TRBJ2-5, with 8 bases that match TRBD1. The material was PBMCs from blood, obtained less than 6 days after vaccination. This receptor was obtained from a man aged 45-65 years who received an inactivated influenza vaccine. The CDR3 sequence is CSARGGTGKQETQYF. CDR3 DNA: TGCAGTGCTAGAGGTGGGACAGGAAAACAAGAGACCCAGTACTTC.